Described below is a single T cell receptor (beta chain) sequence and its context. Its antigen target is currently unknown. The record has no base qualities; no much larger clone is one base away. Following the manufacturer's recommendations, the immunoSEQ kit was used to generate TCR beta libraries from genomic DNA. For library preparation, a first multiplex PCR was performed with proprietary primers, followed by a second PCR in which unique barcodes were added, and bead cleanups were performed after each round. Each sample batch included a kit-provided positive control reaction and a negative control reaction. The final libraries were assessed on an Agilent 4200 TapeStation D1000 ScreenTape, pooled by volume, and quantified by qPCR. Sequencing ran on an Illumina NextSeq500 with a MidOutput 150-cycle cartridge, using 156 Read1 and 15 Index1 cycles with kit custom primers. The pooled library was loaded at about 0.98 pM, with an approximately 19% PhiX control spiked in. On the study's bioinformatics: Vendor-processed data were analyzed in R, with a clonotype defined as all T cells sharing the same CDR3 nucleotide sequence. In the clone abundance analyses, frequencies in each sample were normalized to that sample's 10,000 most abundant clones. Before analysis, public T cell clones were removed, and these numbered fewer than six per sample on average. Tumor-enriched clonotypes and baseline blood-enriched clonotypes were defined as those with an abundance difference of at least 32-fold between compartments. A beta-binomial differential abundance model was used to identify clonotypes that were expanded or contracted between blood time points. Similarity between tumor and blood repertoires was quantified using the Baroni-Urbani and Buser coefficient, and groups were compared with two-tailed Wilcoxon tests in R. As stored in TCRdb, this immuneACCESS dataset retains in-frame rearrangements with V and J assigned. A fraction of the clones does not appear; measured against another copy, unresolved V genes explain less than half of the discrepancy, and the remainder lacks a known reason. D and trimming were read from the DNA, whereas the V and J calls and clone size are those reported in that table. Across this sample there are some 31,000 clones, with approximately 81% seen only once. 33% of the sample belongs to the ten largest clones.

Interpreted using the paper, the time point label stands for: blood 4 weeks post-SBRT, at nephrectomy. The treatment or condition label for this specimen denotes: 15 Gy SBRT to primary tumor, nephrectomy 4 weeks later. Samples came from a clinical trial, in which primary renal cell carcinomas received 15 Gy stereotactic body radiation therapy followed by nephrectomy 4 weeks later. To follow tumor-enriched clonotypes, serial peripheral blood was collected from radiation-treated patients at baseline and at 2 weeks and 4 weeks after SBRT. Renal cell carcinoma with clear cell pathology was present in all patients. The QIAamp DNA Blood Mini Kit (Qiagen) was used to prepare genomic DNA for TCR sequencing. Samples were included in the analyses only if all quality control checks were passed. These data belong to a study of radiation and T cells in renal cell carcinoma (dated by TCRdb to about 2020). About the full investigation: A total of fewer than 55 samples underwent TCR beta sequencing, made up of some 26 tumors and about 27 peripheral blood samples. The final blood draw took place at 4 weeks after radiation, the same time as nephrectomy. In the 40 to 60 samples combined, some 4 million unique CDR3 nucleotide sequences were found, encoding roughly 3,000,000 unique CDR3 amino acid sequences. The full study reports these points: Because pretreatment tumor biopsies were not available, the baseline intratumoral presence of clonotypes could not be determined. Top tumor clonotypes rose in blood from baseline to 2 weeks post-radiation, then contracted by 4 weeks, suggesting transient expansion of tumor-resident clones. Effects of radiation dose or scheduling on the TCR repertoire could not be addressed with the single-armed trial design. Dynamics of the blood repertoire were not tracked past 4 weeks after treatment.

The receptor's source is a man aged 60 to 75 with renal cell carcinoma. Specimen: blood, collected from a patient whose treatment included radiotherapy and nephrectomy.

This receptor carries the CDR3 CASEGSASSYEQYF. The nucleotide sequence reads TGTGCCAGCGAGGGAAGCGCCTCGTCCTACGAGCAGTACTTC. The receptor chain draws on TRBV2 and TRBJ2-5; TRBD2 is a weak D gene call, 5 bases matching. Judging by the DNA end, TRBJ2-7 fits better; the J call may be wrong. Including cysteine and phenylalanine, the CDR3 has 14 amino acids. The DNA shown is the 42-base CDR3, in frame from base 1. Sequences SNHLY (CDR1) and FYNNEI (CDR2) are obtained from the germline V gene.